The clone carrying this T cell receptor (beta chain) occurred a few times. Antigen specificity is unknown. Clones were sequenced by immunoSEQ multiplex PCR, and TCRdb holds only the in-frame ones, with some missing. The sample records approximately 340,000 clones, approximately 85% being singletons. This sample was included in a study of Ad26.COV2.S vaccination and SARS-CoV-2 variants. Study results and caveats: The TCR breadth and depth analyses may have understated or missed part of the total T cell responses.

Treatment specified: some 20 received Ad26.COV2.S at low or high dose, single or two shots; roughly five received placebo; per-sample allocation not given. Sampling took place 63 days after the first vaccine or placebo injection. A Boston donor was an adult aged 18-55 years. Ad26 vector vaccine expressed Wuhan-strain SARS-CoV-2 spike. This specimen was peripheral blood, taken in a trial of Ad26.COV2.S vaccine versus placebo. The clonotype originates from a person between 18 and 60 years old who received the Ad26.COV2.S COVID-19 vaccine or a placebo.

CDR3 in amino acids: CASSPTRGRANTGELFF. The CDR3 DNA reads TGTGCCAGCAGCCCTACGAGGGGGAGAGCGAACACCGGGGAGCTGTTTTTT. The gene calls are TRBV13 and TRBJ2-2; D is perhaps TRBD1 (6 bases). The CDR3 runs 17 residues. With 5 bases removed from V and 0 bases from J, the gap between germline ends came to 16 bases. Per germline, CDR1 PRHDT and CDR2 FYEKMQ (reference sequence).